The 16 T cell receptor beta chains listed next were all sequenced from one sample in a study of breast tumors, draining lymph nodes, adjacent tissues (dated by TCRdb to about 2016). The library was built by means of multiplex PCR. The run used an Illumina HiSeq 2000. TCRdb reprocessed the public reads (quality trimming at Q25 with fastp, clone calling with MiXCR) and kept in-frame beta chains. Entries are consolidated by CDR3 protein sequence, retaining the most common genes and DNA. In this sample the table shows fewer than 250,000 distinct CDR3 sequences, 32% of which occur a single time. The ten largest clones capture 1.1% to 1.5% of the sample. Lymph node samples came from the axillary draining lymph nodes of breast cancer patients. Specimen: axillary lymph node tissue. The receptors here all came from a female donor with breast cancer. Some clones in this sample may be carry-over from other donors' samples.

This clonotype was counted many times. CDR3 region: CSARTGGEREGYF. The CDR3 nucleotides read TGCAGTGCTAGGACAGGGGGGGAACGGGAGGGGTACTTC. V usage is TRBV20-1 and J usage is TRBJ2-7; possibly TRBD1 for D (9 bases). The CDR3 spans 13 residues. The V and J ends lost 3 bases and 12 bases respectively, with 21 bases between them. Germline assignment: CDR1 DFQATT and CDR2 SNEGSKA (reference sequence).

On this clonotype itself: The junction and the germline gene differ at one end; a read error may be behind it. The chain links TRBV20-1 to TRBJ1-1; D remains ambiguous. The CDR3 sequence is 14 residues long. CDR1 is DFQATT and CDR2 is SNEGSKA in the germline V gene (reference sequence). Written as DNA, the CDR3 is TGCAGTGCTAGAGACCTCCCCCAGTCCACTGGAGCTTTCTTT. Its translation: CSARDLPQSTGAFF.

V is TRBV19 and J is TRBJ1-4, with D unclear. Trimming removed 3 bases at V and 2 bases at J, with 10 bases between. The germline gives CDR1 LNHDA, CDR2 SQIVND (reference sequence). The CDR3 has 15 residues. DNA of the CDR3: TGTGCCAGTAGTATCCGAGGTATTACTAATGAAAAACTGTTTTTT. Translation gives CASSIRGITNEKLFF. Filled out from reference TRBV19 and TRBJ1-4, the complete variable domain reads DGGITQSPKYLFRKEGQNVTLSCEQNLNHDAMYWYRQDPGQGLRLIYYSQIVNDFQKGDIAEGYSVSREKKESFPLTVTSAQKNPTAFYLCASSIRGITNEKLFFGSGTQLSVL.

This clonotype was seen many times. The chain uses TRBV20-1 and TRBJ1-2; no definite D call. Germline V lookup: CDR1 DFQATT, CDR2 SNEGSKA (reference sequence). The CDR3 is 13 residues long. V lost 1 base to trimming and J lost 2 bases, with 8 bases between them. CDR3 nucleotide sequence: TGCAGTGCTAGAGTTGTGGAGAACTATGGCTACACCTTC. It yields the protein CSARVVENYGYTF.

At least ten counts were recorded for this clonotype. Here the CDR3 DNA reads TGTGCCAGCCGAAAGACAGCGATGAACACTGAAGCTTTCTTT. It is translated as CASRKTAMNTEAFF. The chain has TRBV6-6 and TRBJ1-1; weak D call: TRBD1 (5 bases). The CDR3 has 14 amino acids. V was pared by 8 bases and J by 0 bases, with 13 bases between. From germline, CDR1 is MNHNY and CDR2 SVGAGI (reference sequence).

This clonotype was detected many times. The chain recombines TRBV7-3 with TRBJ2-1, with 11 nucleotides matching TRBD1. Trimming at V came to 4 bases and at J to 7 bases, leaving 9 bases not matched to a gene. Germline V gives CDR1 SGHTA, CDR2 FQGTGA. The CDR3 consists of 16 residues. CDR3 in amino acids: CASSSDRDRGGNEQFF. CDR3 in DNA: TGTGCCAGCAGCTCCGACCGGGACAGGGGGGGAAATGAGCAGTTCTTC.

This clonotype has ten or more counts. The chain links TRBV25-1 to TRBJ2-1; 7 bases agree with TRBD2. Per germline, CDR1 MGHDK and CDR2 SYGVNS. This CDR3 has 16 amino acids. Losses at the gene ends were 1 base for V and 4 bases for J; bases not matched to a gene: 7. This CDR3 is CASSELGGSRYNEQFF. CDR3 coding DNA: TGTGCCAGCAGTGAATTGGGCGGGAGTAGGTACAATGAGCAGTTCTTC.

This clonotype appeared many times. J is TRBJ1-6 and V is TRBV18; D possibly corresponds to TRBD1 (5 bases). The CDR3 runs 14 residues. Germline CDR1 and CDR2: KGHSH and LQKENI. Trimming took off 3 bases at V and 6 bases at J, with 9 bases between the two ends. The CDR3 is CASSPGPINSPLHF. The CDR3 DNA follows: TGTGCCAGCTCACCGGGACCGATTAATTCACCCCTCCACTTT.

This clonotype was seen a few times. A much larger clone lies a single base off, so this may be a read error. The chain has TRBV20-1 and TRBJ2-5, with 9 bases aligning to TRBD2. The V gene's germline CDR1 is DFQATT and CDR2 SNEGSKA (reference sequence). The CDR3 runs 14 residues. V gave up 3 bases and J gave up 7 bases; unmatched junction bases: 9. The CDR3 nucleotides are TGCAGTGCTAGGGGACTAGCAAAGGCGGCGACCCAGTACTTC. Its protein product is CSARGLAKAATQYF.

This clonotype was recorded many times. The chain employs TRBV20-1 and TRBJ2-1, with 14 bases identical to TRBD2. This CDR3 has 14 residues. CDR1 is DFQATT and CDR2 is SNEGSKA in the germline V gene (reference sequence). The V gene end was trimmed by 7 bases and the J gene end by 9 bases; junction bases not matched to a gene: 8. CDR3 sequence reads: CSGETSGRAIEQFF. In DNA form, the CDR3 reads TGCAGTGGGGAGACTAGCGGGAGGGCCATTGAGCAGTTCTTC.

The sample holds many counts of this clonotype. This chain connects TRBV6-5 to TRBJ2-7, with TRBD2 identical over 10 bases. The CDR3 covers 14 residues. With 1 base clipped from V and 3 bases from J, the junction kept 0 bases outside the gene matches. Germline values: CDR1 MNHEY, CDR2 SVGAGI. CDR3 coding DNA: TGTGCCAGCAGTTACTTAGCGGGAGGCTACGAGCAGTACTTC. This sequence encodes CASSYLAGGYEQYF.

To note about this clonotype: Compared with germline, one end of the junction differs, possibly owing to a read error. The V and J genes are TRBV10-3 and TRBJ1-1; D not resolved. Germline V lookup: CDR1 ENHRY, CDR2 SYGVKD. CDR3 length: 13 residues. CDR3 nucleotides: TGTGCCATCAGTGAGGGAGGGAACACTGAAACTTTCTTT. This sequence encodes CAISEGGNTETFF.

About this clonotype itself: The junction and the germline gene differ at one end; a read error may be behind it. The chain uses TRBV20-1 and TRBJ2-6; 9 bases line up with TRBD1. The CDR3 is 16 residues long. CDR1 is DFQATT, CDR2 SNEGSKA, per germline (reference sequence). CDR3 in amino acids: CSALGTGSSAANVLTF. DNA of the CDR3: TGCAGTGCTCTCGGGACAGGGTCTTCTGCGGCCAACGTCCTGACTTTC.

Remarks on this clonotype: Since a much larger clone is just one base distant, this may be a read error. As the CDR3 is not closed by the conserved phenylalanine or tryptophan, this likely results from a read error. The chain carries TRBV5-6 and TRBJ2-1; 7 bases align to TRBD1. Germline V gene sequence: CDR1 SGHDT, CDR2 YYEEEE. The junction had 11 bases not matched to a gene; V was cut back by 6 bases and J by 2 bases. The CDR3 covers 16 residues. CDR3 protein: CASNPRRQGPYNEQFV. The CDR3, as DNA: TGTGCCAGCAACCCCAGACGACAGGGCCCCTACAATGAGCAGTTCGTC.

About this clonotype itself: This may be a read error, as it is one base from a much larger clone. The chain couples TRBV19 to TRBJ2-6; TRBD2 matches 7 bases. Germline CDR1 is LNHDA and CDR2 is SQIVND (reference sequence). The CDR3 loop spans 15 amino acids. CDR3 residues: CASNGGSAGANALTF. The CDR3 region has the DNA TGTGCCAGTAACGGGGGGTCGGCTGGGGCCAACGCCCTGACTTTC.

Ten or more counts support this clonotype. The rearrangement joins TRBV5-1 to TRBJ2-4; 9 bases agree with TRBD1. V was pared by 3 bases and J by 9 bases, with 7 bases of the junction left unmatched. Germline CDR1 and CDR2: SGHRS and YFSETQ. This CDR3 is 14 amino acids long. CDR3 sequence: CASSYTGGASIQYF. The CDR3 coding sequence is TGCGCCAGCAGCTACACAGGGGGCGCCAGCATTCAGTACTTC.